This T cell receptor beta chain was profiled in a study of blood T cell repertoires in COVID-19. The CDR3 has 15 residues. V was clipped by 3 bases and J by 3 bases; unmatched bases: 5. Per the germline V gene, CDR1 is MRHNA and CDR2 is SNTAGT. Individuals drawn from around 25 US areas were roughly 18 to 100 years old. Sequenced by immunoSEQ multiplex PCR; TCRdb stores in-frame clones only, minus some. The data show 400,000 or so clones, 87% seen once. The sequence derives from a man in his forties in a cohort exposed to, infected with or recovered from COVID-19 (not recorded which). The V and J genes are TRBV6-4 and TRBJ1-2, with TRBD1 matching 9 bases. The specimen sequenced was PBMCs or T cells enriched from blood (not recorded which). The CDR3 nucleotides read TGTGCCAGCAGTGAGCCGACAGGGGGTCACTATGGCTACACCTTC. Translating it yields CASSEPTGGHYGYTF.